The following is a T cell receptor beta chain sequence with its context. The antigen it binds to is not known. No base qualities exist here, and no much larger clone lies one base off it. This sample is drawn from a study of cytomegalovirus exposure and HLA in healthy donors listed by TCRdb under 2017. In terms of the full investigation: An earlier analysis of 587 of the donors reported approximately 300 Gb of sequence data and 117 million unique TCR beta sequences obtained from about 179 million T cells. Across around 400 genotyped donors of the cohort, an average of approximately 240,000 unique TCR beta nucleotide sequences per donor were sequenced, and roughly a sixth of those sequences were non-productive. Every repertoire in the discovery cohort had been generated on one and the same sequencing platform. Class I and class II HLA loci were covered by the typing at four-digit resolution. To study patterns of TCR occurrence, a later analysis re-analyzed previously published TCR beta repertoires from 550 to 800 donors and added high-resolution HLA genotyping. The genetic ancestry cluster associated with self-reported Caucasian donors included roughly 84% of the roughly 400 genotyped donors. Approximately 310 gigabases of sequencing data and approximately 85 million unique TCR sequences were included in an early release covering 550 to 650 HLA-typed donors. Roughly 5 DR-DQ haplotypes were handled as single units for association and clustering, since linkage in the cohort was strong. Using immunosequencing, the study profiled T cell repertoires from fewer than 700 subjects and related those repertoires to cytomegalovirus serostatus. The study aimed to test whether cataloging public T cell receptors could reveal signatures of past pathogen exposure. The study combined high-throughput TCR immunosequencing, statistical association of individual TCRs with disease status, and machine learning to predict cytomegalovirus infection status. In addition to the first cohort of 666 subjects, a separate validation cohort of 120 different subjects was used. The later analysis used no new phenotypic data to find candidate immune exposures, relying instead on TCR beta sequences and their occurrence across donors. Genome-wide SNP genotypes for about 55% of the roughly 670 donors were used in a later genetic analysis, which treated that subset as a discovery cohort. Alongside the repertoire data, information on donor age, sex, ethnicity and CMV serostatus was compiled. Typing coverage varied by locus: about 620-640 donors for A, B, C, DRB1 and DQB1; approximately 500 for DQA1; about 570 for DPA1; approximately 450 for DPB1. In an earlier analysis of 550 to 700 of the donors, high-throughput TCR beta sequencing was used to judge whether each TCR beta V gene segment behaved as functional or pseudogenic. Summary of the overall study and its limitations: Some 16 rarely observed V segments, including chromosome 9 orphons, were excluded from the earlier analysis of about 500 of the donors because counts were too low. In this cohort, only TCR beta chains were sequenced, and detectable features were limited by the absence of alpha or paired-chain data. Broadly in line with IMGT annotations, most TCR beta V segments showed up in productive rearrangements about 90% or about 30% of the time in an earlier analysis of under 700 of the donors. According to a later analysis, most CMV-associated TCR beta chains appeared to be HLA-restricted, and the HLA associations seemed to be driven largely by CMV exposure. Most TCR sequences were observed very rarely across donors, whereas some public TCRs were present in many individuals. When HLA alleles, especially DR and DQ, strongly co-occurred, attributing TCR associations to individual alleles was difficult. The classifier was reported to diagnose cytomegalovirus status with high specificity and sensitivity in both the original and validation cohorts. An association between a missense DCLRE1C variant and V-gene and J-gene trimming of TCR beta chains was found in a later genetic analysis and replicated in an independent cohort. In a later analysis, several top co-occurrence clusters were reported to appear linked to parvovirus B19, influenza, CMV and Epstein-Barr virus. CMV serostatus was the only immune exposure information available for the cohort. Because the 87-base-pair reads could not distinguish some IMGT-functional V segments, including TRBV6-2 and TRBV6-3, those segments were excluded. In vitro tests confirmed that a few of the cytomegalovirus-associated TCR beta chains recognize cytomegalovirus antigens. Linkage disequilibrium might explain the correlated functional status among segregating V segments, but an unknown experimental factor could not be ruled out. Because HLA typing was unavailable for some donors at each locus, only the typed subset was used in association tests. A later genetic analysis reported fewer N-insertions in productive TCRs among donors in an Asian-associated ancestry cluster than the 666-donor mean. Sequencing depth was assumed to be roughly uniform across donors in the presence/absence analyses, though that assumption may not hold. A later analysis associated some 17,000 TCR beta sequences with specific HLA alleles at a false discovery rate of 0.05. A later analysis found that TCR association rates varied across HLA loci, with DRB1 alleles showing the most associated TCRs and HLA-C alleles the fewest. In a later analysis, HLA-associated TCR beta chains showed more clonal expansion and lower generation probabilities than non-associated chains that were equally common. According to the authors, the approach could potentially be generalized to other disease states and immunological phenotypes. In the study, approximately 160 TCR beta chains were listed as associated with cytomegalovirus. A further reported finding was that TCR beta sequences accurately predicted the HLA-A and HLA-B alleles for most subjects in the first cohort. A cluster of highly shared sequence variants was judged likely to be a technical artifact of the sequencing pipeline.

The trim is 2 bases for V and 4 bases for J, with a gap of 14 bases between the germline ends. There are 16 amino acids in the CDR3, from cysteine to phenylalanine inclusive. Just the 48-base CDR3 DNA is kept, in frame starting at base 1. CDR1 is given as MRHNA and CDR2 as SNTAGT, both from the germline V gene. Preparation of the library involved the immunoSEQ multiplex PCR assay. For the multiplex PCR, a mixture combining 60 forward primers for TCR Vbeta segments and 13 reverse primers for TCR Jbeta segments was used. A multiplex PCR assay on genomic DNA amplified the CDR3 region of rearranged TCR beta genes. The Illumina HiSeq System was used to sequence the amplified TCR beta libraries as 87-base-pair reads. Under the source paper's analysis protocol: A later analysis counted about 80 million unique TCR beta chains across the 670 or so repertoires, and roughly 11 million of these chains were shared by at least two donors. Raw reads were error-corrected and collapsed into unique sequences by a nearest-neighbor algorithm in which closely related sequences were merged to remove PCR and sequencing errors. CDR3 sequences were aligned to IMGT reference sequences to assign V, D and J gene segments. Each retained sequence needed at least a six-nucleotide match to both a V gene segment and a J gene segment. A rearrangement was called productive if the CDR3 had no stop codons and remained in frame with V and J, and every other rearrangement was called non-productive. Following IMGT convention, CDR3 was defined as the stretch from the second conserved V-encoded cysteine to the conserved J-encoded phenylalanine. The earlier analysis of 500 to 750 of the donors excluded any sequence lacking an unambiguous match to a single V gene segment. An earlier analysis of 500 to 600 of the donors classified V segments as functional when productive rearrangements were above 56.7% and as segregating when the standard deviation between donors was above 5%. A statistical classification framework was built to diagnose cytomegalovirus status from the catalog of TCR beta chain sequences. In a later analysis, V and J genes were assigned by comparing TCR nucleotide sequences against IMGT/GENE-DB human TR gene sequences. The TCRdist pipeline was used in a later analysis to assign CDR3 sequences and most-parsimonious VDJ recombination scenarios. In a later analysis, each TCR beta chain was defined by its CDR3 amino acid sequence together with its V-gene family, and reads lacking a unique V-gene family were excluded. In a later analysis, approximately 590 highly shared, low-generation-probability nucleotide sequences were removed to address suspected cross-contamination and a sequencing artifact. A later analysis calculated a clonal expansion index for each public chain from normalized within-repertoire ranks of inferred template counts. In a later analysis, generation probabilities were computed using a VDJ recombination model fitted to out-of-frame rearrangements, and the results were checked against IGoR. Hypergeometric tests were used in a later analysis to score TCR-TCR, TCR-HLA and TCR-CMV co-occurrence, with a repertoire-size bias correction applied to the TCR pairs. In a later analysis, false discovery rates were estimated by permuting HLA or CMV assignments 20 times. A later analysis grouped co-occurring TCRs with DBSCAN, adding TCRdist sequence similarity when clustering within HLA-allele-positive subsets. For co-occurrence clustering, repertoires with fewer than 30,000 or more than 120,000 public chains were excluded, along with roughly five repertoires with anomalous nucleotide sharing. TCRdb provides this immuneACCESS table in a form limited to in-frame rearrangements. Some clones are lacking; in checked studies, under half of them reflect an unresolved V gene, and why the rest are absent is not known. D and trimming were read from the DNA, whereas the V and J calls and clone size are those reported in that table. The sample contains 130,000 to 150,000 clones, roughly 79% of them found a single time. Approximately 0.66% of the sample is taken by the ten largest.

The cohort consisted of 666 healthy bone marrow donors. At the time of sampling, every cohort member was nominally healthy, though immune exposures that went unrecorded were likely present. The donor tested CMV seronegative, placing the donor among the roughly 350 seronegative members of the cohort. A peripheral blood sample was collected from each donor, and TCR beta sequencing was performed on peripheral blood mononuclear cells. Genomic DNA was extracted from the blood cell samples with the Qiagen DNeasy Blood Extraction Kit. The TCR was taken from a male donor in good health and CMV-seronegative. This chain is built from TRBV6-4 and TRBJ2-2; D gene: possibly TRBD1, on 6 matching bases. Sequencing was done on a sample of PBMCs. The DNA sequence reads TGTGCCAGCAGTGACGCTTTCCAGGGGTCCACCGGGGAGCTGTTTTTT. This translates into CASSDAFQGSTGELFF.